Listed below are T cell receptor beta chains from one sample, sequenced in a study of PD-L1 blockade in urothelial cancer. Sequenced by immunoSEQ multiplex PCR; TCRdb stores in-frame clones only, minus some. The sample carries about 80,000 clones, roughly 87% recorded once. The specimen was PBMCs, collected around atezolizumab (anti-PD-L1) treatment. These receptor sequences come from a woman in her 70s with urothelial cancer. CDR3s include the opening cysteine and the closing phenylalanine or tryptophan. Only some rows state a clone size, as once, few, many or a class for expanded clones.

length | J | size | V | CDR3
13 | TRBJ1-5 | - | TRBV7-2 | CASSPHNNQPQHF
14 | TRBJ2-2 | - | TRBV5-1 | CASSLALDTGELFF
14 | TRBJ2-7 | - | TRBV19 | CASSPQGASYEQYF
15 | TRBJ2-7 | once | TRBV11-2 | CASSLPQTGTYEQYF
16 | TRBJ2-7 | - | TRBV9 | CASSVGPRGYSDEQYF
15 | TRBJ1-2 | - | TRBV7-2 | CASSLAGGQGWGYTF
15 | TRBJ1-1 | - | TRBV6-6 | CATGTGGTSNTEAFF
18 | TRBJ1-1 | - | TRBV4-1 | CASSQDPRDRGLNTEAFF
18 | TRBJ2-2 | - | TRBV28 | CASSTPWWPGANTGELFF
13 | TRBJ2-1 | - | TRBV29-1 | CSVEGPVHNEQFF
16 | TRBJ2-3 | - | TRBV5-6 | CASSLDQFPSTDTQYF
14 | TRBJ1-1 | - | TRBV18 | CASSPLGQGTEAFF
15 | TRBJ2-5 | - | TRBV9 | CASSGGRGGFETQYF
13 | TRBJ2-1 | - | TRBV10-3 | CAISESLQVAEFF
12 | TRBJ2-7 | - | TRBV2 | CASSSQTYEQYF
15 | TRBJ2-7 | - | TRBV19 | CASRRTQGAQYEQYF
15 | TRBJ2-2 | - | TRBV5-1 | CASSLERENTGELFF
14 | TRBJ1-2 | - | TRBV5-1 | CASSLVGTAYGYTF
18 | TRBJ2-7 | - | TRBV28 | CAILPSGGFENRHYEQYF
16 | TRBJ2-2 | - | TRBV13 | CASSLQQGHVPGELFF
16 | TRBJ2-1 | - | TRBV18 | CASSPPIGQVYNEQFF
14 | TRBJ2-3 | few | TRBV7-8 | CASSYGDRPDTQYF
15 | TRBJ1-2 | few | TRBV19 | CASSTARDRVYGYTF
15 | TRBJ1-1 | - | TRBV4-3 | CASSQDIRQGAEAFF
15 | TRBJ2-6 | - | TRBV19 | CASSIFFSGANVLTF
17 | TRBJ2-1 | - | TRBV4-1 | CASSQDVAGLFYNEQFF
16 | TRBJ1-5 | - | TRBV28 | CASSFGQGYSNQPQHF
14 | TRBJ2-7 | once | TRBV28 | CAISLGPLGYEQYF
13 | TRBJ2-7 | - | TRBV5-6 | CASSPGSTYEQYF
14 | TRBJ1-2 | - | TRBV27 | CASSFKGLNYGYTF
14 | TRBJ2-7 | - | TRBV27 | CASRRIDRVYEQYF
16 | TRBJ1-1 | - | TRBV6-6 | CASSSVTGGAETEAFF
15 | TRBJ2-2 | - | TRBV30 | CAWNSKIIFTGELFF
12 | TRBJ2-7 | once | TRBV5-6 | CASSFRGYEQYF
15 | TRBJ2-2 | - | TRBV10-2 | CASSESGGSTGELFF
17 | TRBJ1-2 | - | TRBV7-8 | CASSTSTGGTPIYGYTF
19 | TRBJ2-3 | - | TRBV28 | CASSYPAGTSGTSTDTQYF
15 | TRBJ1-2 | - | TRBV6-5 | CASSYIQDSNYGYTF
14 | TRBJ1-1 | - | TRBV29-1 | CSVSGQVGSSEAFF
16 | TRBJ2-1 | - | TRBV19 | CASSKGTSGAVGEQFF
14 | TRBJ1-1 | once | TRBV18 | CASSNSRDTIEAFF
13 | TRBJ1-2 | - | TRBV7-9 | CASSLLDSYGYTF
14 | TRBJ2-7 | - | TRBV7-6 | CASSQGLAEREQYF
15 | TRBJ2-1 | once | TRBV7-3 | CASGSGRSLPEEQFF
15 | TRBJ1-6 | - | TRBV9 | CASSVGTLGGSPLHF